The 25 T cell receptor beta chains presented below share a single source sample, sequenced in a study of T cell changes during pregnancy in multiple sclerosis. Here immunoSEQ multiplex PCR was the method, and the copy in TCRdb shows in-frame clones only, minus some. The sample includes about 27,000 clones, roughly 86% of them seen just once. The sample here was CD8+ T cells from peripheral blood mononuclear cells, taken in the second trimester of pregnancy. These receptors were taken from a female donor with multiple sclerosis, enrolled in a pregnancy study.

The CDR3 loop is CASSVGYNQPQHF. For the CDR3, the DNA is TGTGCCAGCAGCGTCGGGTACAATCAGCCCCAGCATTTT. The chain couples TRBV9 to TRBJ1-5; D is ambiguous. The germline gives CDR1 SGDLS, CDR2 YYNGEE. V lost 2 bases, J lost 3 bases, and 6 bases lay in between. CDR3 length: 13 amino acids.

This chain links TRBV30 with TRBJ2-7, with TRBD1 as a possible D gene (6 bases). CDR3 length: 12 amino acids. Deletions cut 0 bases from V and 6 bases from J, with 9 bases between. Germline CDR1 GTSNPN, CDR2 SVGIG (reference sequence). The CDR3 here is CAWSVGQPEQYF. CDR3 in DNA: TGTGCCTGGAGTGTAGGACAGCCCGAGCAGTACTTC. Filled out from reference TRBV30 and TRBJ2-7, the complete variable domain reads SQTIHQWPATLVQPVGSPLSLECTVEGTSNPNLYWYRQAAGRGLQLLFYSVGIGQISSEVPQNLSASRPQDRQFILSSKKLLLSDSGFYLCAWSVGQPEQYFGPGTRLTVT.

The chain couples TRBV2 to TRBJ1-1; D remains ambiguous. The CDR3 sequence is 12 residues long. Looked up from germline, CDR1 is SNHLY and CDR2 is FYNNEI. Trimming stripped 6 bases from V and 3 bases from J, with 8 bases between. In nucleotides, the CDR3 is TGTGCCAGCAGCAGCGGGTACACTGAAGCTTTCTTT. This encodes CASSSGYTEAFF.

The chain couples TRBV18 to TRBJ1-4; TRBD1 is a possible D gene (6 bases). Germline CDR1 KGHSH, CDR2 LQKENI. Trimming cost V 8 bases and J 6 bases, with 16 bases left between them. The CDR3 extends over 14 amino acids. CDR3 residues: CASKDSHRDEKLFF. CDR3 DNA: TGTGCCAGCAAAGACTCCCACAGGGATGAAAAACTGTTTTTT.

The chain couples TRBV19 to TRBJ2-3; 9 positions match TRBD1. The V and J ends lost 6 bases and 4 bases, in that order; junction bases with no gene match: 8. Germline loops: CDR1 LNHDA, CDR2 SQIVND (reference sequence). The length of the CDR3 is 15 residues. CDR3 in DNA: TGTGCCAGTAGAACAGGGGGCGAGGGTCCAGATACGCAGTATTTT. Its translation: CASRTGGEGPDTQYF.

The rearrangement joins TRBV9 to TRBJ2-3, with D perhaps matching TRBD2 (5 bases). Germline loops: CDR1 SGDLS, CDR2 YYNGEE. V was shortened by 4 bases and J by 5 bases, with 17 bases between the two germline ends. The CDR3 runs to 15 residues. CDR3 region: CASSTDSKVIDTQYF. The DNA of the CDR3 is TGTGCCAGCAGCACGGACTCGAAGGTGATAGATACGCAGTATTTT. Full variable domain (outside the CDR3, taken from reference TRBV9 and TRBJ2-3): DSGVTQTPKHLITATGQRVTLRCSPRSGDLSVYWYQQSLDQGLQFLIQYYNGEERAKGNILERFSAQQFPDLHSELNLSSLELGDSALYFCASSTDSKVIDTQYFGPGTRLTVL.

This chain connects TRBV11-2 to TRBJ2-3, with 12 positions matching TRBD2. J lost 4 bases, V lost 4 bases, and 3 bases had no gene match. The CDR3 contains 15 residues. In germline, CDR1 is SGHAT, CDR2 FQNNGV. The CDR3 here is CASSWTSGEADTQYF. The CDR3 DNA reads TGTGCCAGCAGCTGGACTAGCGGGGAGGCAGATACGCAGTATTTT.

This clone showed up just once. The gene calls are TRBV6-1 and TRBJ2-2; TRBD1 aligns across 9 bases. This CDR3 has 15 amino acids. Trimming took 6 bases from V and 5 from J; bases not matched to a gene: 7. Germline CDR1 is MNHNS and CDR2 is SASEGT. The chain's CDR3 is CASRRIQGATGELFF. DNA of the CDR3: TGTGCCAGCAGAAGGATACAGGGGGCTACCGGGGAGCTGTTTTTT.

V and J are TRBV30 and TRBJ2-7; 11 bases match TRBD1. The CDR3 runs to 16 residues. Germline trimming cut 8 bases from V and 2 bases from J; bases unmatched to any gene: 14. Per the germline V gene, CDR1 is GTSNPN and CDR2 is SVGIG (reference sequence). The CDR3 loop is CAGGDRGRGEAYEQYF. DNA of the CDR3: TGTGCCGGGGGGGACAGGGGGAGGGGGGAGGCCTACGAGCAGTACTTC.

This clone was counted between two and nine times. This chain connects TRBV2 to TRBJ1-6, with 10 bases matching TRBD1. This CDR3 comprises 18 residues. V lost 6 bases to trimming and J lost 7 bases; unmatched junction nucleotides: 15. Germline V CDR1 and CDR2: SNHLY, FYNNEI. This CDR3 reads CASRRPQDRGSRNSPLHF. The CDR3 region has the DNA TGTGCCAGCAGAAGGCCCCAGGACAGGGGGTCTAGGAATTCACCCCTCCACTTT.

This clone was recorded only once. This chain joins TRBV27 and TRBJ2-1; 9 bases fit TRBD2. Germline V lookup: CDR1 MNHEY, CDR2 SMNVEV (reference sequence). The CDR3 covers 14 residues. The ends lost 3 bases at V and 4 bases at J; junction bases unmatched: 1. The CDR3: CASSFAGGYNEQFF. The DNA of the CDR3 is TGTGCCAGCAGTTTTGCGGGGGGGTACAATGAGCAGTTCTTC.

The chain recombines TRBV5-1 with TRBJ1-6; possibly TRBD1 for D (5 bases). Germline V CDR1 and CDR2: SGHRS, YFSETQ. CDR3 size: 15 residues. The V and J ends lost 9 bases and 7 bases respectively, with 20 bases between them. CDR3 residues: CATTIDGGWNSPLHF. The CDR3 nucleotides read TGCGCCACCACCATCGACGGGGGGTGGAATTCACCCCTCCACTTT.

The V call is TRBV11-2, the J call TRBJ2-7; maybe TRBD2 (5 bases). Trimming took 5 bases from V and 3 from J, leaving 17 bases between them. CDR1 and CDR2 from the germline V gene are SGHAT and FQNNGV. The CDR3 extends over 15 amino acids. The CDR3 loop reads CASSDITSSGYEQYF. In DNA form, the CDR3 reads TGTGCCAGCAGCGATATAACTAGTAGTGGCTACGAGCAGTACTTC.

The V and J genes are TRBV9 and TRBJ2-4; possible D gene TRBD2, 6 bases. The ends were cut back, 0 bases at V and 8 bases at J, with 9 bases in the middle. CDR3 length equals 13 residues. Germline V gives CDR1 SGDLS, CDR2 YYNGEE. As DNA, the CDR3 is TGTGCCAGCAGCGTAGGAGGGGAGGACATTCAGTACTTC. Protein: CASSVGGEDIQYF.

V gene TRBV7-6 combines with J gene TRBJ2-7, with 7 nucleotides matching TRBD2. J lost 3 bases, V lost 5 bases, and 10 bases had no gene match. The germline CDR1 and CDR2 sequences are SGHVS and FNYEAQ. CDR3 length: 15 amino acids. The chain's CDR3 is CASSPGLGEGYEQYF. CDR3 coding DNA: TGTGCCAGCAGCCCGGGACTGGGGGAGGGCTACGAGCAGTACTTC.

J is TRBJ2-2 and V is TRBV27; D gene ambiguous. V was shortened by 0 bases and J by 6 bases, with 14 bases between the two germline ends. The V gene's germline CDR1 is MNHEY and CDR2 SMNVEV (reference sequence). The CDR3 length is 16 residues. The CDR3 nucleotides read TGTGCCAGCAGTTTATCAACGTACCGGGTCTCCGGGGAGCTGTTTTTT. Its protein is CASSLSTYRVSGELFF.

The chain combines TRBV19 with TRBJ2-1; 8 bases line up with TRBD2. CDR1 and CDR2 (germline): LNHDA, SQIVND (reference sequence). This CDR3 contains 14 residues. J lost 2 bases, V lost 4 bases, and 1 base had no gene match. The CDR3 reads CASSTGGPYNEQFF. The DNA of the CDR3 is TGTGCCAGTAGTACGGGGGGGCCCTACAATGAGCAGTTCTTC. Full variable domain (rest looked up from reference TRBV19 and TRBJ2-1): DGGITQSPKYLFRKEGQNVTLSCEQNLNHDAMYWYRQDPGQGLRLIYYSQIVNDFQKGDIAEGYSVSREKKESFPLTVTSAQKNPTAFYLCASSTGGPYNEQFFGPGTRLTVL.

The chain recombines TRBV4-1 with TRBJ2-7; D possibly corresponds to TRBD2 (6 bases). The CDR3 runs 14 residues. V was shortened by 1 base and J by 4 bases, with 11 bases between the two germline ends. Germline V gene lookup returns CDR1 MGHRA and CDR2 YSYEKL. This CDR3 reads CASSQVGGQYEQYF. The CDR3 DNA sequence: TGCGCCAGCAGCCAAGTAGGAGGGCAATACGAGCAGTACTTC.

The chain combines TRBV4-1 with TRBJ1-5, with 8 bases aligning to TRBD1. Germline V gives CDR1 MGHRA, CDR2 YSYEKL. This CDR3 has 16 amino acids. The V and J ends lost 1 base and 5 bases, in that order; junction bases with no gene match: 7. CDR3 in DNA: TGCGCCAGCAGCCAAGTGTCCAGGGGGCGATATCAGCCCCAGCATTTT. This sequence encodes CASSQVSRGRYQPQHF.

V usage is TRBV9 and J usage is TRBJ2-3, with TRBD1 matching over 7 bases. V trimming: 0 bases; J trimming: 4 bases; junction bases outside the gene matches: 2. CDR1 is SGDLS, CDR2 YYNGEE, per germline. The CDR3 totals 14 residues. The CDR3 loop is CASSVDRGADTQYF. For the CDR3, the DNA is TGTGCCAGCAGCGTAGACAGGGGCGCAGATACGCAGTATTTT. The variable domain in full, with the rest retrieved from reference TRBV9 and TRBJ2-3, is DSGVTQTPKHLITATGQRVTLRCSPRSGDLSVYWYQQSLDQGLQFLIQYYNGEERAKGNILERFSAQQFPDLHSELNLSSLELGDSALYFCASSVDRGADTQYFGPGTRLTVL.

CDR3 nucleotide sequence: TGTGCCAGCAGCGTCACATCGGGGGACCTTGGAAACACCATATATTTT. Translation gives CASSVTSGDLGNTIYF. The J gene is TRBJ1-3, the V gene TRBV5-4; perhaps TRBD1 as D (5 bases). The CDR3 length is 16 residues. V lost 4 bases, J lost 3 bases, and 17 bases lay in between. Germline V gene lookup returns CDR1 SGHNT and CDR2 YYREEE (reference sequence).

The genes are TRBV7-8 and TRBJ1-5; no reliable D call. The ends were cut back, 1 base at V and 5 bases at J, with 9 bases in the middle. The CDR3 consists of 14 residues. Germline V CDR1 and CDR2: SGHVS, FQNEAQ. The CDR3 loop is CASSLDPLYQPQHF. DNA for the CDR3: TGTGCCAGCAGCTTAGATCCTTTATATCAGCCCCAGCATTTT.

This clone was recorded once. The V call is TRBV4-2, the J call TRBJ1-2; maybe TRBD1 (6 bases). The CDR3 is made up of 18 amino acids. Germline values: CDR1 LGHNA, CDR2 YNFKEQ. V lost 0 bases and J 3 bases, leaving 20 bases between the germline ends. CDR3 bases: TGTGCCAGCAGCCAAGAACCTACGGGAGGGGGAGGGGACTATGGCTACACCTTC. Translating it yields CASSQEPTGGGGDYGYTF.

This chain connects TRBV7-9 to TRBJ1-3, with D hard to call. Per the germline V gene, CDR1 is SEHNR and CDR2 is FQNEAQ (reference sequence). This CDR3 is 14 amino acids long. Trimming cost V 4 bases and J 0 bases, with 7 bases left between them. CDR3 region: CASSSQDSGNTIYF. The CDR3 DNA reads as TGTGCCAGCAGCTCGCAGGACTCTGGAAACACCATATATTTT.

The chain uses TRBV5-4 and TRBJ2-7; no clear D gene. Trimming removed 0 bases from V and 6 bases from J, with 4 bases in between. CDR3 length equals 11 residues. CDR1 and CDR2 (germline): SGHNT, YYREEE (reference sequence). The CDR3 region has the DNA TGTGCCAGCAGCTTGGCCCGCGAGCAGTACTTC. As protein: CASSLAREQYF.